This TCR beta chain was profiled in a study of immune characterization of retroperitoneal liposarcoma (dated by TCRdb to the late 2010s). Concerning this clonotype: This clone's antigen is unknown. It has no much larger one-base neighbor in the sample; base qualities were not kept.

Library method: PCR. The run used a NextSeq 500. Starting from the raw public reads, TCRdb applied fastp trimming at Q25, assembled clones with MiXCR and retained in-frame beta chains. CDR3 protein sequences are deduplicated, and each keeps its most common genes and DNA. This sample comprises about 10,000 distinct CDR3 sequences, 27% of them detected only once. Jointly, the top ten make up around 9.3% of the sample. From the cysteine through the phenylalanine, the CDR3 covers 14 amino acids. The only DNA kept is the CDR3, 42 bases in frame from the first base. The source is a female donor with retroperitoneal liposarcoma. This sequence uses TRBV12-3 or TRBV12-4 and TRBJ2-6, with 9 bases in between that match TRBD1. The DNA end lines up better with TRBJ2-1; the J call may be wrong. Sequencing was carried out using tumor tissue. The DNA is as follows: TGTGCCAGCAGTTTAGTGGGACAGGGCTCCGAGCAGTTCTTC. Translation gives CASSLVGQGSEQFF.